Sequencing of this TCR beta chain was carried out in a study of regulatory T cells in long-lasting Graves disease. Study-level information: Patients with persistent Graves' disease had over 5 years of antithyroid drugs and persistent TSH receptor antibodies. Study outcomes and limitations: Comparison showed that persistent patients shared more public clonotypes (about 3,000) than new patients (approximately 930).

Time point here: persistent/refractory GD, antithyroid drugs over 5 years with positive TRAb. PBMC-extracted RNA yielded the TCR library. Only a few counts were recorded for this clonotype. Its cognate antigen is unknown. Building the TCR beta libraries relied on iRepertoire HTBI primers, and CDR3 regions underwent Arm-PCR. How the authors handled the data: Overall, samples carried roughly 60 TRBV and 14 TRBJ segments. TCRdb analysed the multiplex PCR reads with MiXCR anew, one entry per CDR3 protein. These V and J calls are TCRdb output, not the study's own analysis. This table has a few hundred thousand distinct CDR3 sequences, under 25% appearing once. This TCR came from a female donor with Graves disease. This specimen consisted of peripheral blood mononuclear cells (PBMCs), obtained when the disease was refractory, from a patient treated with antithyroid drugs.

The CDR3 bases are TGTGCCAGCAGCCATACCGGCCGAGACACCGGGGAGCTGTTTTTT. Translation gives CASSHTGRDTGELFF. The rearrangement uses TRBV4-2 and TRBJ2-2; D remains unclear. CDR1 is LGHNA and CDR2 is YNFKEQ in the germline V gene. The V end was cut by 3 bases, the J end by 3 bases, with 11 bases between. This CDR3 is built from 15 residues.